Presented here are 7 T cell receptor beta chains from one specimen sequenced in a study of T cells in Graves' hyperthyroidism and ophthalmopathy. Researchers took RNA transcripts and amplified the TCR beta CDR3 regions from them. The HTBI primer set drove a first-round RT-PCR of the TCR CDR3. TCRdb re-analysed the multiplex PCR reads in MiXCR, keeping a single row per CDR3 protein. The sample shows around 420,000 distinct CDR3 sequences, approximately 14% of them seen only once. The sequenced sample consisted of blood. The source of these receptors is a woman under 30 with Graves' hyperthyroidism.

In DNA form, the CDR3 reads TGTGCCAGCAGCTTGGGTCAGGGGTTGACTGAAGCTTTCTTT. Its translation is CASSLGQGLTEAFF. The chain links TRBV5-4 to TRBJ1-1, with a tentative D call TRBD1 (6 bases). Germline V gene sequence: CDR1 SGHNT, CDR2 YYREEE (reference sequence). CDR3 length: 14 residues. Trimming removed 0 bases from V and 5 bases from J, with 11 bases in between.

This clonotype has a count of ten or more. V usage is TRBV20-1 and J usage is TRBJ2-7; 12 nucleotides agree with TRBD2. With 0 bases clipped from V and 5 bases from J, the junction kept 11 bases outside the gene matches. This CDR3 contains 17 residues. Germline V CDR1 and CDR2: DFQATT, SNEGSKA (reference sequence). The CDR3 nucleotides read TGCAGTGCTAGAGACGGGACGGGAACTAGCGGGAGGCACGAGCAGTACTTC. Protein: CSARDGTGTSGRHEQYF.

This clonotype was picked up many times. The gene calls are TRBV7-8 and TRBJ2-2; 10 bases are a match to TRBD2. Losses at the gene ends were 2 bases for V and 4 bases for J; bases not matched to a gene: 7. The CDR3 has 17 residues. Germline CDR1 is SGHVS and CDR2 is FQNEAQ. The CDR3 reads CASSLTSGTEVTGELFF. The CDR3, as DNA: TGTGCCAGCAGCTTAACTAGCGGGACAGAAGTCACCGGGGAGCTGTTTTTT.

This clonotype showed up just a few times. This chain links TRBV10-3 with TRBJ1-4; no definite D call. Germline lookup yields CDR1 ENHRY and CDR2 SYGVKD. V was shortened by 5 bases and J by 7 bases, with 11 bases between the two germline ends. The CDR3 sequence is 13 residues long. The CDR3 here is CAISPDWGEKLFF. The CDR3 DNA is TGTGCCATCAGTCCGGACTGGGGTGAAAAACTGTTTTTT.

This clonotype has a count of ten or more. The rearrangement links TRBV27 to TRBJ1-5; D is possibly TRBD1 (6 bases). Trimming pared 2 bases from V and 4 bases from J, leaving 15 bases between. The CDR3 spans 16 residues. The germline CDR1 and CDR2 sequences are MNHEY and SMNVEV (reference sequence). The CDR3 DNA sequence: TGTGCCAGCAGTTTAAGACTCCCAGGGGCGAATCAGCCCCAGCATTTT. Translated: CASSLRLPGANQPQHF.

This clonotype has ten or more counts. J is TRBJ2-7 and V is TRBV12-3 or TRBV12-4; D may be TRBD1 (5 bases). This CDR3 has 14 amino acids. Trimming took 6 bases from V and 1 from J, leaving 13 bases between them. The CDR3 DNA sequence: TGTGCCAGCAGCTATGGACATCGATCCTACGAGCAGTACTTC. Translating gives CASSYGHRSYEQYF.

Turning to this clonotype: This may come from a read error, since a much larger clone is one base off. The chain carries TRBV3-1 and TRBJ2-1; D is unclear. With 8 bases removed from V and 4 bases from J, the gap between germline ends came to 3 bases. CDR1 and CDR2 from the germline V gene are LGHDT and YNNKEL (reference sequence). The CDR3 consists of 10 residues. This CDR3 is CASGYNEQFF. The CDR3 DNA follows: TGTGCCAGCGGTTACAATGAGCAGTTCTTC.